Given below is one T cell receptor beta chain in context. The antigen this receptor binds is unknown. Base qualities are not provided; no much larger clone lies one nucleotide away. This entry comes from a study of cytomegalovirus exposure and HLA in healthy donors (dated by TCRdb to 2017 to 2019). About the study as a whole: An earlier analysis of about 530 of the donors reported 250 to 350 Gb of sequence data and around 120 million unique TCR beta sequences obtained from roughly 180 million T cells. A few DR-DQ haplotypes were treated as single units for association and clustering because of strong linkage in the cohort. A later genetic analysis used genome-wide SNP genotypes for about 60% of the roughly 670 donors, treating that subset as a discovery cohort. Approximately 310 gigabases of sequencing data and roughly 90 million unique TCR sequences were included in an early release covering around 650 HLA-typed donors. Across 300 to 500 genotyped donors of the cohort, an average of about 240,000 unique TCR beta nucleotide sequences per donor were sequenced, and roughly a sixth of those sequences were non-productive. Donor age, sex, ethnicity and CMV serostatus were compiled alongside the repertoire data. Using immunosequencing, the study profiled T cell repertoires from 550 to 750 subjects and related those repertoires to cytomegalovirus serostatus. To study patterns of TCR occurrence, a later analysis re-analyzed previously published TCR beta repertoires from 650 to 750 donors and added high-resolution HLA genotyping. Typing coverage differed by locus: A, B, C, DRB1 and DQB1 were typed in roughly 620-630 donors, DQA1 in 522, DPA1 in over 600, and DPB1 in 400 to 490. Of the 300 to 450 genotyped donors, 75% to 85% were placed in the genetic ancestry cluster associated with self-reported Caucasian donors. In an earlier analysis of 500 to 650 of the donors, high-throughput TCR beta sequencing was used to judge whether each TCR beta V gene segment behaved as functional or pseudogenic. The study aimed to test whether cataloging public T cell receptors could reveal signatures of past pathogen exposure. High-throughput TCR immunosequencing, statistical association of individual TCRs with disease status, and machine learning were combined to predict cytomegalovirus infection status. Both class I and class II loci were covered by HLA typing, at four-digit resolution. Every repertoire in the discovery cohort had been generated on one and the same sequencing platform. A separate validation cohort of some 130 different subjects was used in addition to the approximately 640-subject first cohort. Rather than using new phenotypic data, the later analysis identified candidate immune exposures from TCR beta sequences and from how often those sequences occurred across donors. Broad study findings and their caveats: Cytomegalovirus status was reported to be diagnosed by the classifier with high specificity and sensitivity in both the original and validation cohorts. A cluster of highly shared sequence variants was judged likely to be a technical artifact of the sequencing pipeline. A later analysis found that TCR association rates varied across HLA loci, with DRB1 alleles showing the most associated TCRs and HLA-C alleles the fewest. Assigning TCR associations to individual alleles was difficult when HLA alleles, especially DR and DQ, strongly co-occurred. Because HLA typing was missing for some donors at each locus, association tests included only the typed subset. Across donors, most TCR sequences were observed very rarely, whereas some public TCRs were present in many individuals. A further reported finding was that TCR beta sequences accurately predicted the HLA-A and HLA-B alleles for most subjects in the first cohort. The earlier analysis of 450 to 700 of the donors excluded some 15 rarely observed V segments, including chromosome 9 orphons, because counts were too low. Only TCR beta chains were sequenced in this cohort, and the absence of alpha or paired-chain data limited detectable features. In a later analysis, several top co-occurrence clusters were reported to appear linked to parvovirus B19, influenza, CMV and Epstein-Barr virus. Linkage disequilibrium might explain the correlated functional status among segregating V segments, but an unknown experimental factor could not be ruled out. An association between a missense DCLRE1C variant and V-gene and J-gene trimming of TCR beta chains was found in a later genetic analysis and replicated in an independent cohort. Some IMGT-functional V segments, including TRBV6-2 and TRBV6-3, could not be told apart with the 87-base-pair reads, so those segments were excluded. In an earlier analysis of around 500 of the donors, most TCR beta V segments appeared in productive rearrangements about 90% or about 30% of the time, broadly matching IMGT annotations. A later analysis found that most CMV-associated TCR beta chains appeared HLA-restricted, with HLA associations seemingly driven largely by CMV exposure. Compared with equally common non-associated chains, HLA-associated TCR beta chains in a later analysis were more clonally expanded and had lower generation probabilities. In the study, 150 to 200 TCR beta chains were listed as associated with cytomegalovirus. Roughly uniform sequencing depth across donors was assumed in presence/absence analyses, although this assumption may not hold. In a later genetic analysis, fewer N-insertions in productive TCRs were reported among donors in an Asian-associated ancestry cluster than the roughly 700-donor mean. For the cohort, immune exposure information was limited to CMV serostatus. Specific HLA alleles were associated with roughly 17,000 TCR beta sequences at a false discovery rate of 0.05 in a later analysis. It was suggested by the authors that the approach could potentially be generalized to other disease states and immunological phenotypes. In vitro tests confirmed that a few of the cytomegalovirus-associated TCR beta chains recognize cytomegalovirus antigens.

In total, just over 650 healthy bone marrow donors made up the cohort. At the time of sampling, every cohort member was nominally healthy, though immune exposures that went unrecorded were likely present. The donor was CMV seronegative and was included in the group of over 300 seronegative cohort members. A peripheral blood sample was collected from each donor, and TCR beta sequencing was performed on peripheral blood mononuclear cells. Genomic DNA extraction from the blood cell samples was performed with the Qiagen DNeasy Blood Extraction Kit. Inclusive of the bounding cysteine and valine, the CDR3 is 13 residues long. Of all the DNA, just the CDR3 is kept, 39 bases in frame from base 1. From the germline V gene, CDR1 is SGHTA and CDR2 is FQGNSA. V loses 2 bases of germline sequence and J loses 7 bases, and the interval between the two ends is 12 bases. Libraries were prepared through the immunoSEQ multiplex PCR assay. For the multiplex PCR, a mixture combining 60 forward primers for TCR Vbeta segments and 13 reverse primers for TCR Jbeta segments was used. The CDR3 region of rearranged TCR beta genes was amplified from genomic DNA by a multiplex PCR assay. Amplified TCR beta libraries were sequenced as 87-base-pair reads on the Illumina HiSeq System. The authors processed their data as follows. In a later analysis, approximately 74 million unique TCR beta chains were counted across the approximately 640 repertoires, and approximately 9.9 million of these chains were shared by at least two donors. Raw reads were error-corrected and collapsed into unique sequences by a nearest-neighbor algorithm in which closely related sequences were merged to remove PCR and sequencing errors. V, D and J gene segments were assigned by aligning CDR3 sequences to IMGT reference sequences. Each retained sequence needed at least a six-nucleotide match to both a V gene segment and a J gene segment. Rearrangements were called productive when the CDR3 lacked stop codons and stayed in frame with V and J; all others were non-productive. CDR3 was defined according to IMGT convention as the region running from the second conserved V-encoded cysteine to the conserved J-encoded phenylalanine. Sequences without an unambiguous match to a single V gene segment were excluded from the earlier analysis of about 630 of the donors. An earlier analysis of just under 600 of the donors called V segments functional above 56.7% productive rearrangements and segregating when the between-donor standard deviation exceeded 5%. A statistical classification framework was built to diagnose cytomegalovirus status from the catalog of TCR beta chain sequences. V and J gene assignment, in a later analysis, came from comparing TCR nucleotide sequences with IMGT/GENE-DB human TR gene sequences. The TCRdist pipeline was used in a later analysis to assign CDR3 sequences and most-parsimonious VDJ recombination scenarios. In a later analysis, every TCR beta chain was defined by the combination of its CDR3 amino acid sequence and its V-gene family, and reads without a unique V-gene family were dropped. In a later analysis, approximately 590 highly shared, low-generation-probability nucleotide sequences were removed to address suspected cross-contamination and a sequencing artifact. A later analysis calculated a clonal expansion index for each public chain from normalized within-repertoire ranks of inferred template counts. In a later analysis, generation probabilities were computed with a VDJ recombination model fitted to out-of-frame rearrangements, and the resulting probabilities were checked against IGoR. In a later analysis, hypergeometric tests were used to score TCR-TCR, TCR-HLA and TCR-CMV co-occurrence, with a repertoire-size bias correction applied to TCR pairs. In a later analysis, false discovery rates were estimated by permuting HLA or CMV assignments 20 times. In a later analysis, co-occurring TCRs were grouped with DBSCAN, and TCRdist sequence similarity was added when clustering was performed within HLA-allele-positive subsets. Repertoires with fewer than 30,000 or more than 120,000 public chains were left out of co-occurrence clustering, as were about five repertoires with anomalous nucleotide sharing. Sourced from immuneACCESS, this table was stored by TCRdb with only in-frame sequences that have V and J called. A share of the clones is absent; for the studies checked, an unresolved V gene accounts for under half, and the remainder has no known explanation. The DNA gave D and trimming, while V, J and clone size come from that table. Counted in this sample were under 150,000 clones; 82% of them appeared once. The top ten hold just under 2.5% of the sample.

The sequencing sample was made of PBMCs. This chain joins TRBV7-2 to TRBJ2-7; TRBD1 is a possible D gene, resting on 5 matching bases. This receptor was obtained from a woman aged 18-35 years in good health and CMV-seronegative. The CDR3 region reads CASSLSRVEEQYV. The nucleotide sequence reads TGTGCCAGCAGCTTATCCAGGGTGGAAGAGCAGTACGTC.